The 13 T cell receptor beta chains in this list originate from one sample, sequenced in a study of blood T cell repertoires in COVID-19. Some clones are missing from TCRdb's copy, which holds only in-frame ones; the method was immunoSEQ multiplex PCR. The sample consists of 140,000 or so clones, 65% to 80% of them appearing once. The sequenced material came from peripheral blood. The receptors were gathered from a woman between 55 and 75 years old with acute or convalescent COVID-19.

This chain uses TRBV5-1 with TRBJ1-5; D not certain. V shed 0 bases and J shed 5 bases, with 12 bases lying between them. CDR3 length: 15 amino acids. CDR1 and CDR2 from the germline V gene are SGHRS and YFSETQ. CDR3 region: CASSLASGKDQPQHF. In DNA form, the CDR3 reads TGCGCCAGCAGCTTGGCCTCGGGTAAGGATCAGCCCCAGCATTTT.

This clone was found a few times. The V gene is TRBV4-1, the J gene TRBJ2-1; 7 bases are a match to TRBD2. The length of the CDR3 is 15 residues. V was clipped by 0 bases and J by 4 bases; unmatched bases: 3. Germline CDR1 and CDR2: MGHRA and YSYEKL. CDR3 coding DNA: TGCGCCAGCAGCCAAGATTCTAGCGGTTACAATGAGCAGTTCTTC. Residues: CASSQDSSGYNEQFF.

J is TRBJ2-1 and V is TRBV28; TRBD2 agrees at 9 bases. Trimming cost V 4 bases and J 3 bases; bases outside gene matches: 10. CDR1 is MDHEN, CDR2 SYDVKM, per germline. The CDR3 totals 17 residues. The CDR3 DNA follows: TGTGCCAGCAGTTCCCTTCTCGCTAGCGGGGACTACAATGAGCAGTTCTTC. Its protein is CASSSLLASGDYNEQFF.

The chain has TRBV5-6 and TRBJ1-5; D ambiguous. Germline V gene lookup returns CDR1 SGHDT and CDR2 YYEEEE. The V end was cut by 3 bases, the J end by 0 bases, with 7 bases between. This CDR3 region has 14 residues. In nucleotides, the CDR3 is TGTGCCAGCAGCTCAACATATAGCAATCAGCCCCAGCATTTT. Protein sequence: CASSSTYSNQPQHF.

The sample holds a few counts of this clone. This chain uses TRBV9 with TRBJ1-1; weak D call: TRBD1 (5 bases). The CDR3 loop spans 14 amino acids. The V gene's germline CDR1 is SGDLS and CDR2 YYNGEE. V lost 4 bases, J lost 4 bases, and 14 bases lay in between. The DNA for the CDR3 is TGTGCCAGCAGCAGGGGAGGGCTAAGCACTGAAGCTTTCTTT. As protein: CASSRGGLSTEAFF.

CDR3 in DNA: TGTGCCAGCAGCCAAGATTTCGGGGGTGATCCGTACAATGAGCAGTTCTTC. Amino acids: CASSQDFGGDPYNEQFF. The rearrangement uses TRBV4-2 and TRBJ2-1; TRBD2 is a possible D gene (6 bases). The CDR3 contains 17 residues. Germline V lookup: CDR1 LGHNA, CDR2 YNFKEQ. The germline V and J ends were trimmed by 0 bases and 4 bases, with 16 bases remaining between them.

This chain joins TRBV5-6 and TRBJ2-4, with TRBD1 identical over 7 bases. This CDR3 has 16 residues. CDR1 and CDR2 (germline): SGHDT, YYEEEE. The junction had 14 bases not matched to a gene; V was cut back by 4 bases and J by 7 bases. The CDR3 DNA reads TGTGCCAGCAGCCTAAACCCGGGGCCGGGACAGAACATTCAGTACTTC. As protein: CASSLNPGPGQNIQYF.

The V and J genes are TRBV27 and TRBJ1-2; the match to TRBD1 covers 8 bases. Germline V CDR1 and CDR2: MNHEY, SMNVEV (reference sequence). The ends lost 7 bases at V and 13 bases at J; junction bases unmatched: 14. The length of the CDR3 is 13 residues. The CDR3 nucleotides are TGTGCCAGCAACTCCAGGACAGGGCCCCCTCTCACCTTC. Translating it yields CASNSRTGPPLTF.

This rearrangement joins TRBV28 to TRBJ2-2; 12 nucleotides match TRBD2. Trimming cost V 3 bases and J 2 bases; bases outside gene matches: 19. There are 22 residues in the CDR3. Looked up from germline, CDR1 is MDHEN and CDR2 is SYDVKM. The CDR3 DNA reads as TGTGCCAGCAGTTTCACCCTTGACTGGACTAGCGGGATGGTTAGAAACACCGGGGAGCTGTTTTTT. It specifies CASSFTLDWTSGMVRNTGELFF.

This clone was seen once. This sequence joins TRBV6-1 and TRBJ1-2; 8 bases align to TRBD1. Looked up from germline, CDR1 is MNHNS and CDR2 is SASEGT. The CDR3 spans 14 residues. V was pared by 3 bases and J by 6 bases, with 6 bases of the junction left unmatched. The CDR3 DNA sequence: TGTGCCAGCAGTGACCGGGACAGGCTAAATGGCTACACCTTC. This codes for CASSDRDRLNGYTF.

V is TRBV30 and J is TRBJ1-5, with D perhaps TRBD1 (5 bases). Germline values: CDR1 GTSNPN, CDR2 SVGIG (reference sequence). Trimming shortened V by 5 bases and J by 3 bases, and 14 bases separated the two germline ends. The CDR3 runs 14 residues. The CDR3 sequence: CAWADSFPNQPQHF. The CDR3 nucleotides are TGTGCCTGGGCTGACAGCTTCCCCAATCAGCCCCAGCATTTT.

The chain uses TRBV5-1 and TRBJ2-7; 8 bases fit TRBD1. There are 15 residues in the CDR3. Germline CDR1 reads SGHRS; CDR2 reads YFSETQ. The trim removed 7 bases at V and 1 base at J, leaving 10 bases unmatched. CDR3 nucleotide sequence: TGCGCCAGCGGAAGAGGAGACAGGGGTTCCTACGAGCAGTACTTC. Translating gives CASGRGDRGSYEQYF.

The J gene is TRBJ2-5, the V gene TRBV11-2; 7 bases are shared with TRBD2. Germline V gives CDR1 SGHAT, CDR2 FQNNGV. There are 16 residues in the CDR3. V was clipped by 1 base and J by 2 bases; unmatched bases: 7. The chain's CDR3 is CASSLGHTSAQETQYF. The CDR3 DNA sequence: TGTGCCAGCAGCTTAGGGCACACTAGCGCGCAAGAGACCCAGTACTTC.